Following are 3 T cell receptor beta chains from one sample sequenced in a study of regulatory T cells. No antigen has been assigned to these receptors. Study outcomes and limitations: Hydrophobic residues at CDR3 positions 6 and 7 were enriched in conventional CD4+ T cells of CD3G-deficient patients.

The PCR used 52 TRBV and 13 TRBJ primers. Assay: immunoSEQ multiplex PCR; the TCRdb copy retains only in-frame clones and omits some. The profile covers some 38,000 clones, with around 91% appearing a single time and about 2.4% taken by the ten largest. The sample consisted of conventional CD4+ T cells sorted from blood. These receptors came from a person aged 18-30 years with CD3G deficiency.

The rearrangement joins TRBV27 to TRBJ2-1; D remains ambiguous. Trimming took 3 bases from V and 4 from J, leaving 13 bases between them. This CDR3 contains 15 residues. Germline V gene data show CDR1 as MNHEY and CDR2 as SMNVEV (reference sequence). The CDR3 spells CASSLFSLGYNEQFF. The CDR3 DNA reads TGTGCCAGCAGTTTGTTTAGCCTGGGGTACAATGAGCAGTTCTTC.

The chain employs TRBV10-2 and TRBJ2-1; possible D gene TRBD1, 6 bases. This CDR3 spans 14 amino acids. Germline loops: CDR1 WSHSY, CDR2 SAAADI. V gave up 6 bases and J gave up 0 bases, with 9 bases separating them. The chain's CDR3 is CASRSTGSYNEQFF. The CDR3 DNA reads as TGCGCCAGCAGGTCGACAGGCTCCTACAATGAGCAGTTCTTC.

The rearrangement joins TRBV28 to TRBJ2-3; D unresolved. The CDR3 runs to 12 residues. Germline CDR1 is MDHEN and CDR2 is SYDVKM. Trimming removed 4 bases at V and 2 bases at J, with 4 bases between. Written as DNA, the CDR3 is TGTGCCAGCAGTTCAACCACAGATACGCAGTATTTT. Translation gives CASSSTTDTQYF.